Following are 20 T cell receptor beta chains from one sample sequenced in a study of cytomegalovirus exposure and HLA in healthy donors. With 60 Vbeta and 13 Jbeta primers, the PCR was carried out. Generated by immunoSEQ multiplex PCR, the TCRdb table keeps only in-frame clones and is missing some. Among some 220,000 clones listed, around 80% were seen once. The sample consisted of PBMCs. The receptors come from a boy younger than 18 in good health and CMV-seronegative.

J is TRBJ1-2 and V is TRBV5-1; 7 bases are shared with TRBD1. Losses at the gene ends were 0 bases for V and 5 bases for J; bases not matched to a gene: 4. From germline, CDR1 is SGHRS and CDR2 YFSETQ. The CDR3 runs 14 residues. The CDR3 reads CASSLGPGGYGYTF. CDR3 nucleotide sequence: TGCGCCAGCAGCTTGGGGCCAGGGGGGTATGGCTACACCTTC.

The genes are TRBV4-1 and TRBJ1-4; possible D gene TRBD1, 6 bases. Germline V gives CDR1 MGHRA, CDR2 YSYEKL. The CDR3 consists of 16 residues. Trimming removed 4 bases at V and 8 bases at J, with 20 bases between. The CDR3 DNA is TGCGCCAGCAGCCCTCCATACCAGGGGCTGAGGGAAAAACTGTTTTTT. Translation gives CASSPPYQGLREKLFF.

This chain connects TRBV7-9 to TRBJ2-2; 10 bases fit TRBD2. The V and J ends lost 9 bases and 2 bases, in that order; junction bases with no gene match: 9. Germline CDR1 SEHNR, CDR2 FQNEAQ (reference sequence). The length of the CDR3 is 16 residues. The CDR3 loop reads CAREPLAGGNTGELFF. The DNA of the CDR3 is TGTGCCAGGGAGCCCTTAGCGGGGGGCAACACCGGGGAGCTGTTTTTT.

This chain uses TRBV13 with TRBJ2-7; 11 nucleotides line up with TRBD2. Germline trimming cut 5 bases from V and 1 base from J; bases unmatched to any gene: 4. The CDR3 contains 15 residues. Germline lookup yields CDR1 PRHDT and CDR2 FYEKMQ (reference sequence). The CDR3 loop reads CASSVLAGGSYEQYF. The CDR3 nucleotides read TGTGCCAGCAGCGTCCTAGCGGGAGGATCCTACGAGCAGTACTTC. The whole variable domain, filled in from reference TRBV13 and TRBJ2-7, reads AAGVIQSPRHLIKEKRETATLKCYPIPRHDTVYWYQQGPGQDPQFLISFYEKMQSDKGSIPDRFSAQQFSDYHSELNMSSLELGDSALYFCASSVLAGGSYEQYFGPGTRLTVT.

The chain has TRBV27 and TRBJ2-3; TRBD2 agrees at 7 bases. CDR1 is MNHEY and CDR2 is SMNVEV in the germline V gene (reference sequence). The CDR3 has 13 residues. After removal of 8 bases from V and 1 base from J, the junction contained 3 bases not matched to a gene. As DNA, the CDR3 is TGTGCCAGCCTCCGGGGGGGCACAGATACGCAGTATTTT. Translation gives CASLRGGTDTQYF.

The chain employs TRBV19 and TRBJ1-1, with TRBD1 identical over 10 bases. CDR1 is LNHDA and CDR2 is SQIVND in the germline V gene (reference sequence). The trim removed 8 bases at V and 5 bases at J, leaving 11 bases unmatched. The CDR3 covers 15 residues. CDR3 sequence reads: CASYRDRGMGTEAFF. The DNA for the CDR3 is TGTGCCAGTTACCGGGACAGGGGAATGGGGACTGAAGCTTTCTTT.

V gene TRBV19 combines with J gene TRBJ1-3; TRBD1 might be the D (5 bases). Germline values: CDR1 LNHDA, CDR2 SQIVND (reference sequence). The CDR3 runs 15 residues. V shed 5 bases and J shed 0 bases, with 11 bases lying between them. The CDR3 region is CASSYQGNSGNTIYF. For the CDR3, the DNA is TGTGCCAGTAGTTACCAGGGCAACTCTGGAAACACCATATATTTT.

Of note for this clone: The same CDR3 also results from other DNA sequences found in this sample. The rearrangement links TRBV27 to TRBJ2-7; 10 bases match TRBD1. This CDR3 region has 14 residues. Germline lookup yields CDR1 MNHEY and CDR2 SMNVEV (reference sequence). Trimming took 5 bases from V and 2 from J; bases not matched to a gene: 3. The CDR3 region has the DNA TGTGCCAGCAGTCCCGGACAGGGGGCCTACGAGCAGTACTTC. This sequence encodes CASSPGQGAYEQYF.

This chain joins TRBV2 and TRBJ1-2, with TRBD1 as a possible D gene (6 bases). Per germline, CDR1 SNHLY and CDR2 FYNNEI. The V end was cut by 6 bases, the J end by 0 bases, with 14 bases between. The CDR3 consists of 15 residues. The CDR3 sequence is CASSLTGNTNYGYTF. The CDR3 nucleotides read TGTGCCAGCAGCCTTACAGGGAACACTAACTATGGCTACACCTTC.

The rearrangement links TRBV5-1 to TRBJ1-1; maybe TRBD1 (5 bases). The V end was cut by 0 bases, the J end by 0 bases, with 9 bases between. This CDR3 has 15 residues. Germline loops: CDR1 SGHRS, CDR2 YFSETQ. The CDR3 reads CASSLEDRMNTEAFF. The CDR3 bases are TGCGCCAGCAGCTTGGAAGACAGAATGAACACTGAAGCTTTCTTT.

This chain links TRBV1 with TRBJ2-1; the table gives TRBD1 as D, unverified against the DNA. TRBV1 is a listed pseudogene. The CDR3 covers 18 residues. CDR3: CTSSQTRLGGDPYNEQFF. CDR3 nucleotides: TGCACCAGCAGCCAGACGCGCCTAGGGGGAGATCCCTACAATGAGCAGTTCTTC.

This clone appeared a single time. The chain's CDR3 is CASSMRSRDNEQFF. The CDR3 DNA reads as TGTGCCAGTAGTATGCGGAGCAGGGACAATGAGCAGTTCTTC. This chain uses TRBV19 with TRBJ2-1, with a possible D match to TRBD1 (5 bases). The CDR3 length is 14 residues. Between the trimmed V and J ends, which lost 3 bases and 5 bases, there was a span of 11 bases. The germline gives CDR1 LNHDA, CDR2 SQIVND (reference sequence). The variable domain in full, with the rest retrieved from reference TRBV19 and TRBJ2-1, is DGGITQSPKYLFRKEGQNVTLSCEQNLNHDAMYWYRQDPGQGLRLIYYSQIVNDFQKGDIAEGYSVSREKKESFPLTVTSAQKNPTAFYLCASSMRSRDNEQFFGPGTRLTVL.

This clone has a handful of counts. The V and J genes are TRBV5-5 and TRBJ2-7, with a tentative D call TRBD2 (5 bases). The CDR3 contains 15 residues. V was clipped by 3 bases and J by 0 bases, with 13 bases between them. The V gene's germline CDR1 is SGHKS and CDR2 YYEKEE (reference sequence). CDR3 sequence reads: CASSSGLGSSYEQYF. The DNA for the CDR3 is TGTGCCAGCAGCTCTGGACTGGGGAGCTCCTACGAGCAGTACTTC. Full variable domain (rest looked up from reference TRBV5-5 and TRBJ2-7): DAGVTQSPTHLIKTRGQQVTLRCSPISGHKSVSWYQQVLGQGPQFIFQYYEKEERGRGNFPDRFSARQFPNYSSELNVNALLLGDSALYLCASSSGLGSSYEQYFGPGTRLTVT.

CDR3 sequence: CASSLVGGLARETQYF. CDR3 DNA: TGTGCCAGCAGCTTAGTGGGCGGACTAGCTCGAGAGACCCAGTACTTC. The chain is built from TRBV11-2 and TRBJ2-5, with 8 bases aligning to TRBD2. V lost 1 base to trimming and J lost 4 bases; unmatched junction nucleotides: 8. Germline V gene sequence: CDR1 SGHAT, CDR2 FQNNGV. CDR3 size: 16 residues. Looking up the rest from reference TRBV11-2 and TRBJ2-5 gives the full variable domain: EAGVAQSPRYKIIEKRQSVAFWCNPISGHATLYWYQQILGQGPKLLIQFQNNGVVDDSQLPKDRFSAERLKGVDSTLKIQPAKLEDSAVYLCASSLVGGLARETQYFGPGTRLLVL.

V usage is TRBV7-9 and J usage is TRBJ2-7, with 8 positions matching TRBD1. The junction had 9 bases not matched to a gene; V was cut back by 3 bases and J by 2 bases. In germline, CDR1 is SEHNR, CDR2 FQNEAQ (reference sequence). CDR3 length: 16 amino acids. Written as DNA, the CDR3 is TGTGCCAGCAGCTTTTCCCCGGACAGGGTCGCCTACGAGCAGTACTTC. Translated, it gives CASSFSPDRVAYEQYF.

The V call is TRBV19, the J call TRBJ1-2, with a weak D call TRBD1 (5 bases). Germline assignment: CDR1 LNHDA and CDR2 SQIVND (reference sequence). This CDR3 is built from 14 residues. Trimming removed 1 base from V and 5 bases from J, with 11 bases in between. Here the CDR3 reads CASSIAGLGYGYTF. In nucleotides, the CDR3 is TGTGCCAGTAGTATAGCAGGGCTTGGGTATGGCTACACCTTC.

The rearrangement joins TRBV6-1 to TRBJ2-7; possibly TRBD1 for D (5 bases). CDR3 length: 13 amino acids. In germline, CDR1 is MNHNS, CDR2 SASEGT. V was pared by 8 bases and J by 3 bases, with 14 bases between. The CDR3 DNA follows: TGTGCCAGCTCAGCAGGGTTTTTCTACGAGCAGTACTTC. This encodes CASSAGFFYEQYF.

This clone was seen just once. The chain employs TRBV4-1 and TRBJ1-1; 7 bases agree with TRBD1. Germline values: CDR1 MGHRA, CDR2 YSYEKL. This CDR3 contains 13 residues. Trimming removed 2 bases from V and 4 bases from J; junction bases left unmatched: 1. Written as DNA, the CDR3 is TGCGCCAGCAGCCAATACAGGGGCACTGAAGCTTTCTTT. As protein: CASSQYRGTEAFF.

This sequence joins TRBV6-4 and TRBJ1-1; TRBD1 is a possible D gene (5 bases). Trimming left V 2 bases short and J 5 bases short, with 15 bases between. Per germline, CDR1 MRHNA and CDR2 SNTAGT. The CDR3 is made up of 15 amino acids. This chain's CDR3 is CASSDVVGGKTEAFF. The DNA of the CDR3 is TGTGCCAGCAGTGACGTTGTTGGGGGGAAAACTGAAGCTTTCTTT.

The chain carries TRBV11-2 and TRBJ2-1; D is undetermined. This CDR3 comprises 15 residues. Per the germline V gene, CDR1 is SGHAT and CDR2 is FQNNGV. Between the trimmed V and J ends, which lost 5 bases and 0 bases, there was a span of 11 bases. CDR3 in DNA: TGTGCCAGCAGCGCCCACTCGCGCTCCTACAATGAGCAGTTCTTC. As protein: CASSAHSRSYNEQFF.